The text below deals with one T cell receptor beta chain. Its cognate antigen is unknown. Tuberculin skin test and IGRA determined adolescents' latent tuberculosis status at entry. Unsorted cryopreserved PBMC were sequenced, averaging around 100,000 T cells per clinical donor. Repertoires were generated with immunoSEQ multiplex PCR, while TCRdb's copy carries only in-frame clones and drops some. The table has some 41,000 clones, 94% seen once. This sample was included in a study of T cells in tuberculosis. Study-wide points: Smaller distances to GMM-specific TCRs suggested their expansion in active tuberculosis. Samples were chosen by availability of cryopreserved specimens.

This CDR3 has 17 amino acids. Germline V gives CDR1 LGHNA, CDR2 YSLEER. Trimming cost V 1 base and J 1 base, with 13 bases left between them. V and J are TRBV4-3 and TRBJ1-4, with D hard to call. Input material: PBMCs. This TCR came from a donor aged 10 to 29 with latent tuberculosis or without tuberculosis infection. Some clones in this sample may be carry-over from other donors' samples. In DNA, the CDR3 is TGCGCCAGCAGCCAAGGCCCCCGTCGGAGAACTAATGAAAAACTGTTTTTT. Its translation: CASSQGPRRRTNEKLFF.